The clone carrying this T cell receptor (beta chain) was seen ten or more times. Its antigen is as yet unknown. The sample belongs to a study of T cell repertoires in cytomegalovirus infection. From germline, CDR1 is SGHTA and CDR2 FQGTGA. This CDR3 region has 15 residues. V was clipped by 2 bases and J by 8 bases; unmatched bases: 4. TCRdb reprocessed the reads with MiXCR, giving one entry per CDR3 protein. The top ten clones hold 30% to 40% of a sample with 100,000 to 150,000 distinct CDR3 sequences, 20% to 30% of them seen once. This TCR derives from a human donor in good health (CMV status not recorded). Some clones in this sample may be carry-over from other donors' samples. Sequencing was done on a sample of PBMCs, sequenced either directly or after in vitro stimulation (not recorded which). The rearrangement links TRBV7-3 to TRBJ2-1; 12 nucleotides agree with TRBD2. The DNA for the CDR3 is TGTGCCAGCAGCTTAGAACTAGCGGGAGGATATGAGCAGTTCTTC. This gives the protein CASSLELAGGYEQFF.